This entry concerns a single T cell receptor beta chain. The target antigen is unknown. V was clipped by 1 base and J by 1 base, with 11 bases between them. The CDR3 covers 16 residues. Germline values: CDR1 SNHLY, CDR2 FYNNEI. Axillary draining lymph nodes of breast cancer patients supplied the node samples. These data originate in a study of breast tumors, draining lymph nodes, adjacent tissues. Study results and limitations: That most tumor T cells come from lymph nodes remained unproven. Data fit most tumor T cells coming from lymph node, expanding in tumor. Tumors had less TCR diversity than lymph nodes, more than nontumor tissue. Compared with basal-like, luminal-like tumors shared significantly more repertoire with nontumor tissue.

TCRdb used MiXCR to reprocess the multiplex PCR reads, holding one entry per CDR3 protein. This table holds fewer than 90,000 distinct CDR3 sequences, 25% to 35% found once. This sequence joins TRBV2 and TRBJ1-5, with D possibly TRBD1 on 5 matching bases. This clonotype originated in a female donor with breast cancer. Some clones in this sample may be carry-over from other donors' samples. The specimen was axillary lymph node tissue. The CDR3 bases are TGTGCCAGCAGTGAAGTGGTCAAGGGGAGCAATCAGCCCCAGCATTTT. It encodes CASSEVVKGSNQPQHF.